This TCR beta chain was sequenced during a study of shared clonotypes between healthy human individuals. CD8 cells regarded as naive lacked CD45RO, were positively chosen for CCR7, and omitted terminally differentiated effector memory CD45RA+ cells. The ends were cut back, 5 bases at V and 2 bases at J, with 14 bases in the middle. The germline V gene encodes CDR1 SGHTA and CDR2 FQGNSA. The CDR3 is 15 residues long. Repertoires were generated with immunoSEQ multiplex PCR, while TCRdb's copy carries only in-frame clones and drops some. Of 1.5 million to 2.5 million clones listed, approximately 95% are singletons.

The chain links TRBV7-2 to TRBJ2-3; the D gene is possibly TRBD2 (6 bases). The sample consisted of naive CD8+ T cells sorted from blood. This sequence was found in a man younger than 30 in good health. The CDR3 DNA is TGTGCCAGCAGCCTACAAGGAGGGTTCACAGATACGCAGTATTTT. Residues: CASSLQGGFTDTQYF.